This T cell receptor (beta chain) originates from a study of technical replicates of blood from a handful of donors. Only in-frame clones appear in the TCRdb table, and some are missing; sequencing was by immunoSEQ multiplex PCR. The table records roughly 15,000 clones, roughly 84% of them present only once. The germline V gene encodes CDR1 MNHNS and CDR2 SASEGT. The V end lost 0 bases, the J end lost 2 bases, and 10 bases lay between the germline ends. This CDR3 is built from 15 residues. The clonotype originates from a human donor in good health. The chain has TRBV6-1 and TRBJ1-2; D is ambiguous. The sample comprised PBMCs. The CDR3 loop is CASSEAWGENYGYTF. In DNA, the CDR3 is TGTGCCAGCAGTGAAGCGTGGGGAGAAAACTATGGCTACACCTTC.